This TCR beta chain derives from a study of blood T cell repertoires in COVID-19. Germline-derived CDR1 and CDR2 are KGHSH and LQKENI. The CDR3 runs to 12 residues. V was clipped by 6 bases and J by 1 base, with 4 bases between them. TCRdb's table, derived via immunoSEQ multiplex PCR, lists solely in-frame clones and lacks some. Of under 250,000 clones listed, less than 90% are singletons. This clone was observed a few times. Sequencing was carried out using peripheral blood. This TCR derives from a woman between 65 and 79 years old with active or convalescent COVID-19. The chain joins TRBV18 to TRBJ2-1; D uncertain. The CDR3 DNA reads TGTGCCAGCTCCTTTTCCTACAATGAGCAGTTCTTC. Amino acid sequence: CASSFSYNEQFF.